One and the same sample provided the 29 T cell receptor beta chains below, sequenced in a study of cytomegalovirus exposure and HLA in healthy donors. The repertoire was sequenced with immunoSEQ multiplex PCR; TCRdb's copy has only in-frame clones and lacks some. The repertoire holds around 300,000 clones, with 65% to 90% as singletons. The sample comprised PBMCs. These receptors all come from a woman aged 18-29 years in good health and CMV-seronegative.

V is TRBV5-6 and J is TRBJ2-2, with unresolved D. The germline V and J ends were trimmed by 5 bases and 1 base, with 3 bases remaining between them. Germline CDR1 is SGHDT and CDR2 is YYEEEE. The CDR3 contains 12 residues. CDR3 region: CASSLNTGELFF. The CDR3 bases are TGTGCCAGCAGTCTGAACACCGGGGAGCTGTTTTTT.

V usage is TRBV6-5 and J usage is TRBJ1-6; D is possibly TRBD1 (5 bases). CDR1 and CDR2 from the germline V gene are MNHEY and SVGAGI. The CDR3 runs to 16 residues. V gave up 2 bases and J gave up 3 bases, with 11 bases separating them. The CDR3 reads CASSYGGVFYNSPLHF. DNA of the CDR3: TGTGCCAGCAGTTACGGGGGGGTGTTCTATAATTCACCCCTCCACTTT.

The genes are TRBV6-1 and TRBJ1-2, with 9 bases fitting TRBD1. Trimming at V came to 4 bases and at J to 4 bases, leaving 10 bases not matched to a gene. The CDR3 loop spans 16 amino acids. Germline V gene data show CDR1 as MNHNS and CDR2 as SASEGT. The chain's CDR3 is CASSGLGQGHLYGYTF. The CDR3 coding sequence is TGTGCCAGCAGTGGATTGGGACAGGGACATCTCTATGGCTACACCTTC.

V is TRBV6-5 and J is TRBJ2-1; 12 bases are a match to TRBD2. V lost 2 bases to trimming and J lost 7 bases; unmatched junction nucleotides: 3. Germline V lookup: CDR1 MNHEY, CDR2 SVGAGI. The CDR3 runs 15 residues. The CDR3 bases are TGTGCCAGCAGTTACGCAGGACTAGCGGGAAATGAGCAGTTCTTC. Residues: CASSYAGLAGNEQFF.

This chain uses TRBV5-4 with TRBJ2-3, with a tentative D call TRBD1 (5 bases). Between the trimmed V and J ends, which lost 1 base and 0 bases, there was a span of 9 bases. Germline CDR1 SGHNT, CDR2 YYREEE (reference sequence). The CDR3 totals 15 residues. This CDR3 reads CASSLTGSSTDTQYF. The DNA of the CDR3 is TGTGCCAGCAGCTTGACAGGCTCTAGCACAGATACGCAGTATTTT. The whole variable domain, remainder taken from reference TRBV5-4 and TRBJ2-3, is ETGVTQSPTHLIKTRGQQVTLRCSSQSGHNTVSWYQQALGQGPQFIFQYYREEENGRGNFPPRFSGLQFPNYSSELNVNALELDDSALYLCASSLTGSSTDTQYFGPGTRLTVL.

The V and J genes are TRBV11-3 and TRBJ1-2, with 9 nucleotides matching TRBD1. V dropped 3 bases and J dropped 1; count of bases not matched to a gene: 3. Germline CDR1 is SGHNT and CDR2 is YENEEA. The CDR3 loop spans 15 amino acids. In DNA, the CDR3 is TGTGCCAGCAGCTTCGGGACAGGGAGTAACTATGGCTACACCTTC. Translated, it gives CASSFGTGSNYGYTF. Together with reference TRBV11-3 and TRBJ1-2, the CDR3 gives the full variable domain: EAGVVQSPRYKIIEKKQPVAFWCNPISGHNTLYWYLQNLGQGPELLIRYENEEAVDDSQLPKDRFSAERLKGVDSTLKIQPAELGDSAVYLCASSFGTGSNYGYTFGSGTRLTVV.

The V gene is TRBV7-2, the J gene TRBJ1-2; maybe TRBD1 (5 bases). Germline V gene sequence: CDR1 SGHTA, CDR2 FQGNSA. V shed 3 bases and J shed 4 bases, with 15 bases lying between them. The CDR3 consists of 15 residues. This chain's CDR3 is CASSFTPDRPYGYTF. As DNA, the CDR3 is TGTGCCAGCAGCTTTACCCCCGACAGACCCTATGGCTACACCTTC.

Concerning this clone: The germline gene is not matched at one end of the junction; a read error may be the cause. The chain links TRBV7-7 to TRBJ2-5; D may be TRBD2 (5 bases). CDR1 is SSHAT and CDR2 is FNYEAQ in the germline V gene (reference sequence). CDR3 length equals 16 residues. Here the CDR3 reads CASSFPLGEGRETQYF. CDR3 coding DNA: TGTGCTAGCAGCTTCCCCCTCGGCGAGGGCCGAGAGACCCAGTACTTC. The whole variable domain, remainder taken from reference TRBV7-7 and TRBJ2-5, is GAGVSQSPRYKVTKRGQDVTLRCDPISSHATLYWYQQALGQGPEFLTYFNYEAQPDKSGLPSDRFSAERPEGSISTLTIQRTEQRDSAMYRCASSFPLGEGRETQYFGPGTRLLVL.

This rearrangement joins TRBV30 to TRBJ2-7, with a weak D call TRBD2 (6 bases). Trimming left V 0 bases short and J 7 bases short, with 13 bases between. Germline lookup yields CDR1 GTSNPN and CDR2 SVGIG (reference sequence). The CDR3 extends over 13 amino acids. The CDR3 here is CAWSVSSREEQYF. CDR3 in DNA: TGTGCCTGGAGTGTATCCAGTCGGGAGGAGCAGTACTTC.

V and J are TRBV19 and TRBJ2-7; 9 bases are shared with TRBD1. The CDR3 extends over 13 amino acids. The J segment lost 3 bases and the V segment lost 10 bases, leaving 7 bases of the junction unmatched. Germline CDR1 and CDR2: LNHDA and SQIVND (reference sequence). CDR3 in DNA: TGTGCCACTTCGACAGGGGGGGTCTACGAGCAGTACTTC. Residues: CATSTGGVYEQYF.

This chain links TRBV5-1 with TRBJ1-2, with TRBD1 identical over 9 bases. There are 15 residues in the CDR3. Looked up from germline, CDR1 is SGHRS and CDR2 is YFSETQ. The junction had 12 bases not matched to a gene; V was cut back by 4 bases and J by 8 bases. The CDR3 nucleotides are TGCGCCAGCAGCAGGTCGGACAGGGGAGGTGACGGCTACACCTTC. Amino acid sequence: CASSRSDRGGDGYTF.

The chain links TRBV5-6 to TRBJ1-6; no firm D call. CDR1 and CDR2 from the germline V gene are SGHDT and YYEEEE. Trimming cost V 2 bases and J 7 bases, with 16 bases left between them. CDR3 size: 16 residues. The chain's CDR3 is CASSFISVAENSPLHF. For the CDR3, the DNA is TGTGCCAGCAGCTTTATTTCGGTGGCGGAGAATTCACCCCTCCACTTT.

V is TRBV28 and J is TRBJ1-5; D is unresolved. CDR3 size: 15 residues. Trimming took 1 base from V and 2 from J, leaving 9 bases between them. The germline V gene has CDR1 MDHEN and CDR2 SYDVKM. The CDR3 bases are TGTGCCAGCAGTTTATCCGGGTCTCGCAATCAGCCCCAGCATTTT. This gives the protein CASSLSGSRNQPQHF.

This sequence joins TRBV5-5 and TRBJ2-7; 7 positions match TRBD1. CDR3 length: 13 amino acids. The ends lost 4 bases at V and 2 bases at J; junction bases unmatched: 3. In germline, CDR1 is SGHKS, CDR2 YYEKEE (reference sequence). CDR3 in DNA: TGTGCCAGCAGCACAGGGGTTCCCTACGAGCAGTACTTC. It codes for CASSTGVPYEQYF.

The chain employs TRBV6-6 and TRBJ1-1; 9 nucleotides align to TRBD1. The CDR3 has 15 amino acids. Looked up from germline, CDR1 is MNHNY and CDR2 is SVGAGI (reference sequence). J was trimmed by 3 bases and V by 0 bases; bases with no gene match: 2. The CDR3 bases are TGTGCCAGCAGTTACTCGGGACAGGGTTACACTGAAGCTTTCTTT. Its translation: CASSYSGQGYTEAFF.

V is TRBV6-5 and J is TRBJ2-1, with 8 bases fitting TRBD2. V shed 0 bases, J shed 3 bases, and the junction held 4 bases outside the gene matches. This CDR3 is built from 16 residues. The V gene's germline CDR1 is MNHEY and CDR2 SVGAGI. The CDR3 reads CASSYSAGERYNEQFF. CDR3 coding DNA: TGTGCCAGCAGTTACTCAGCGGGAGAGCGCTACAATGAGCAGTTCTTC.

The chain recombines TRBV7-8 with TRBJ2-7; 13 nucleotides line up with TRBD2. Germline values: CDR1 SGHVS, CDR2 FQNEAQ. The CDR3 is made up of 15 amino acids. Germline trimming cut 5 bases from V and 6 bases from J; bases unmatched to any gene: 7. CDR3 residues: CASSPWTSGSSEQYF. In DNA form, the CDR3 reads TGTGCCAGCAGCCCATGGACTAGCGGGAGTTCCGAGCAGTACTTC.

V is TRBV6-5 and J is TRBJ2-4, with D perhaps matching TRBD2 (5 bases). The CDR3 consists of 16 residues. Trimming took 0 bases from V and 8 from J, leaving 17 bases between them. Germline V gene sequence: CDR1 MNHEY, CDR2 SVGAGI. The chain's CDR3 is CASSYSINTPRDIQYF. CDR3 nucleotide sequence: TGTGCCAGCAGTTACTCAATCAACACCCCGAGGGACATTCAGTACTTC.

The V and J genes are TRBV30 and TRBJ1-1; D might be TRBD1 (6 bases). CDR1 and CDR2 from the germline V gene are GTSNPN and SVGIG (reference sequence). The CDR3 is made up of 15 amino acids. V dropped 0 bases and J dropped 0 bases, with 11 bases sitting between them. The CDR3 loop reads CAWSVRGGMNTEAFF. The CDR3, as DNA: TGTGCCTGGAGTGTGAGAGGGGGAATGAACACTGAAGCTTTCTTT.

The rearrangement joins TRBV14 to TRBJ2-7; D gene uncertain. Trimming stripped 0 bases from V and 2 bases from J, with 11 bases between. The CDR3 is made up of 15 amino acids. Looked up from germline, CDR1 is SGHDN and CDR2 is FVKESK. CDR3 in DNA: TGTGCCAGCAGCCAAGACAATGAGTTCCCCTACGAGCAGTACTTC. Translating gives CASSQDNEFPYEQYF.

V and J are TRBV28 and TRBJ2-2; TRBD2 matches 7 bases. This CDR3 comprises 15 residues. V shed 9 bases and J 2 bases; nucleotides not matched to a gene: 9. CDR1 and CDR2 from the germline V gene are MDHEN and SYDVKM. CDR3 region: CASKGRGSNTGELFF. DNA of the CDR3: TGTGCCAGTAAGGGGAGGGGCTCTAACACCGGGGAGCTGTTTTTT.

The rearrangement joins TRBV13 to TRBJ1-1; D is uncertain. The V end lost 5 bases, the J end lost 5 bases, and 3 bases lay between the germline ends. CDR1 is PRHDT, CDR2 FYEKMQ, per germline (reference sequence). The CDR3 loop spans 10 amino acids. The CDR3 bases are TGTGCCAGCAGCCGGACTGAAGCTTTCTTT. It translates to CASSRTEAFF.

This clone was found once. The chain couples TRBV6-6 to TRBJ1-2; D is ambiguous. The germline V and J ends were trimmed by 0 bases and 5 bases, with 13 bases remaining between them. There are 15 residues in the CDR3. Germline CDR1 and CDR2: MNHNY and SVGAGI (reference sequence). In nucleotides, the CDR3 is TGTGCCAGCAGTTACTCAACCGTCCAACAATATGGCTACACCTTC. Amino acid sequence: CASSYSTVQQYGYTF.

CDR3 DNA: TGTGCCAGCAACCGCGACAGGGGTCCCTCCTACGAGCAGTACTTC. It translates to CASNRDRGPSYEQYF. The rearrangement joins TRBV11-3 to TRBJ2-7; 8 bases fit TRBD1. The ends lost 7 bases at V and 0 bases at J; junction bases unmatched: 8. CDR3 size: 15 residues. CDR1 is SGHNT and CDR2 is YENEEA in the germline V gene. Complete variable domain (other parts from reference TRBV11-3 and TRBJ2-7): EAGVVQSPRYKIIEKKQPVAFWCNPISGHNTLYWYLQNLGQGPELLIRYENEEAVDDSQLPKDRFSAERLKGVDSTLKIQPAELGDSAVYLCASNRDRGPSYEQYFGPGTRLTVT.

The genes are TRBV6-5 and TRBJ1-3, with D possibly matching TRBD1 (6 bases). Germline V gene lookup returns CDR1 MNHEY and CDR2 SVGAGI. The CDR3 sequence is 14 residues long. V lost 5 bases to trimming and J lost 0 bases, with 8 bases between them. The CDR3 region is CASSKDSSGNTIYF. CDR3 in DNA: TGTGCCAGCAGTAAGGACAGCTCTGGAAACACCATATATTTT.

The chain couples TRBV6-1 to TRBJ1-5; D possibly corresponds to TRBD1 (6 bases). The CDR3 runs to 17 residues. The germline CDR1 and CDR2 sequences are MNHNS and SASEGT. V lost 3 bases, J lost 0 bases, and 15 bases lay in between. CDR3 nucleotides: TGTGCCAGCAGTGACCCCCGGACAGACTTTAGCAATCAGCCCCAGCATTTT. The encoded protein is CASSDPRTDFSNQPQHF.

V gene TRBV19 combines with J gene TRBJ1-2, with a tentative D call TRBD1 (6 bases). Per germline, CDR1 LNHDA and CDR2 SQIVND (reference sequence). The CDR3 runs to 15 residues. V dropped 7 bases and J dropped 1 base, with 16 bases sitting between them. CDR3 nucleotides: TGTGCCAGTACCCTCCCCGGACAGCGTAACTATGGCTACACCTTC. As protein: CASTLPGQRNYGYTF.

The chain recombines TRBV6-6 with TRBJ1-1; 7 bases are shared with TRBD1. Germline-derived CDR1 and CDR2 are MNHNY and SVGAGI (reference sequence). V was clipped by 6 bases and J by 1 base; unmatched bases: 8. The length of the CDR3 is 15 residues. The CDR3 spells CASRLPGQRNTEAFF. Written as DNA, the CDR3 is TGTGCCAGCAGGCTTCCGGGACAGCGGAACACTGAAGCTTTCTTT.

V and J are TRBV7-6 and TRBJ2-2; D not certain. Trimming stripped 5 bases from V and 0 bases from J, with 4 bases between. The CDR3 extends over 13 amino acids. Germline V CDR1 and CDR2: SGHVS, FNYEAQ. The chain's CDR3 is CASSPSNTGELFF. CDR3 sequence (DNA): TGTGCCAGCAGCCCCTCGAACACCGGGGAGCTGTTTTTT.